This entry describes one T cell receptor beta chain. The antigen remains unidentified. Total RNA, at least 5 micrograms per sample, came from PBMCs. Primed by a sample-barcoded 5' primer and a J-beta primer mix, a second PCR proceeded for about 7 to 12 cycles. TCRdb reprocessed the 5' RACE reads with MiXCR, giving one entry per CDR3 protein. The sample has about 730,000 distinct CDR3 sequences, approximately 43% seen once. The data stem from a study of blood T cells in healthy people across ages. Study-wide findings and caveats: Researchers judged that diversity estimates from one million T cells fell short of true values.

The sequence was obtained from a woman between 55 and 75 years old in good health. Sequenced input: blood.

The CDR3 sequence: CASSFQSSYNSPLHF. In nucleotides, the CDR3 is TGTGCCAGCAGTTTCCAGAGCTCCTATAATTCACCCCTCCACTTT. The rearrangement uses TRBV12-3 or TRBV12-4 and TRBJ1-6; D not certain. The CDR3 is 15 amino acids. Trimming removed 3 bases from V and 0 bases from J, with 6 bases in between.